Sequencing of this T cell receptor beta chain was carried out in a study of blood T cell repertoires in COVID-19. The wider study: Collection of acute and convalescent COVID-19 samples took place in the United States, Italy and Spain. PBMCs, B-cell-depleted T cells, or T cells were the source of the cDNA or gDNA that made up the material.

Method: immunoSEQ multiplex PCR; TCRdb's copy keeps in-frame clones and lacks some. The sample holds approximately 15,000 clones, around 80% seen once. CDR1 and CDR2 from the germline V gene are MDHEN and SYDVKM. The CDR3 consists of 16 residues. Trimming took off 7 bases at V and 6 bases at J, with 21 bases between the two ends. This clonotype was sampled from a human donor in a cohort sampled during active COVID-19. The specimen was peripheral blood. This chain joins TRBV28 and TRBJ1-4; tentatively, D is TRBD1 (6 bases). In nucleotides, the CDR3 is TGTGCCAGCACCTCTATGAGTGGGACAAACCATGAAAAACTGTTTTTT. This gives the protein CASTSMSGTNHEKLFF.